This T cell receptor (beta chain) emerged from a study of blood T cell repertoires in COVID-19. Study information: Acute-phase and convalescent COVID-19 samples originated in the United States, Italy and Spain. Nucleic acid was either cDNA or gDNA, and it came from T cells, B-cell-depleted T cells, or PBMCs.

CDR3 length equals 13 residues. Germline V gene lookup returns CDR1 SEHNR and CDR2 FQNEAQ (reference sequence). Trimming pared 4 bases from V and 0 bases from J, leaving 4 bases between. Per the original methods: Amplification with reference gene primers provided the estimates of nucleated cell counts. Sequencing was performed with immunoSEQ multiplex PCR; in TCRdb, only in-frame clones are kept and a portion is missing. D and trimming come from the DNA, and the V and J calls and clone size come from that table. The table records approximately 170,000 clones, more than 75% of them present only once. This TCR was recovered from a man aged 50-59 years who had recovered from COVID-19. This chain connects TRBV7-9 to TRBJ1-5; D remains unclear. The sequencing sample was made of peripheral blood. The CDR3 protein is CASSSYSNQPQHF. The CDR3 DNA reads TGTGCCAGCAGCTCTTATAGCAATCAGCCCCAGCATTTT.